The subject of this entry is one T cell receptor (beta chain). Antigen: not known. This specimen comes from a study of T cells after yellow fever vaccination. Findings and caveats of the study: By day 5 rather than day 15, the secondary response had peaked, though it was weaker.

The authors made TCR cDNA by 5'RACE template switching, adding a universal primer site and UMIs. MiXCR, applied by TCRdb to the 5' RACE reads, yields one record per CDR3 protein. In the table there are more than 300,000 distinct CDR3 sequences, about 10% of which are singletons. The CDR3 contains 13 residues. The V end lost 4 bases, the J end lost 9 bases, and 13 bases lay between the germline ends. Germline V lookup: CDR1 SGHTA, CDR2 FQGNSA. Sequences were derived from CD4+ T cells sorted from PBMCs, sampled 45 days after the yellow fever booster vaccination. The receptor's source is a man between 18 and 29 years old who received the YFV17D yellow fever vaccine. The chain couples TRBV7-2 to TRBJ1-5, with unresolved D. The CDR3 loop is CASSSHEGSPQHF. For the CDR3, the DNA is TGTGCCAGCAGCTCCCATGAGGGATCGCCCCAGCATTTT.